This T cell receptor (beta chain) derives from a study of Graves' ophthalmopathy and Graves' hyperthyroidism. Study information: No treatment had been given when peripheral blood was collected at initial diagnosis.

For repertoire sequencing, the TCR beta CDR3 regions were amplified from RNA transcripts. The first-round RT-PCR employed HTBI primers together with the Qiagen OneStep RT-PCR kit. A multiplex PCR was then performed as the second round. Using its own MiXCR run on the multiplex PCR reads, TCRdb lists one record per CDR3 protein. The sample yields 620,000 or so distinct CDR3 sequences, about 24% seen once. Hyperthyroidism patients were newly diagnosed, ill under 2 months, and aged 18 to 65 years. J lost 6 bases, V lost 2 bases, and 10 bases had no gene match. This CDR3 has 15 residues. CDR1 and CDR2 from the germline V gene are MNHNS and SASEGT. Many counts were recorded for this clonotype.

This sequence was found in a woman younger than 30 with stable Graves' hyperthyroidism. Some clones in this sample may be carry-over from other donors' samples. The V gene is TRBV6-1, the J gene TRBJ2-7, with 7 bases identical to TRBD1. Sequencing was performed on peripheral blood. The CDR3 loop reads CASSERRQGRGEQYF. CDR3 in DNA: TGTGCCAGCAGTGAACGGAGACAGGGTCGGGGCGAGCAGTACTTC.